Listed below are T cell receptor beta chains from one sample, sequenced in a study of blood T cell repertoires in COVID-19. This table comes from immunoSEQ multiplex PCR, and its TCRdb copy is limited to in-frame clones, with some not included. The sample comprises about 180,000 clones, about four fifths of which are singletons, and 8% to 8.5% rests with the top ten. Sequenced material: peripheral blood. The origin of the receptors is a woman aged 60 to 75 with COVID-19, enrolled during active disease. Each CDR3 is given with its conserved first and last residue. Each record gives: J gene, D gene, V gene, clone size, CDR3 DNA, CDR3 protein. D genes are given only for firm matches. The size field is filled for only some rows; it gives once, few, many or a size class.

j_gene: TRBJ2-5; d_gene: TRBD2; v_gene: TRBV3-1/TRBV3-2; abundance: NA; CDR3nt: TGTGCCAGCAGCCAAGGAATGGCGGGGGGCGTAGAGACCCAGTACTTC; CDR3aa: CASSQGMAGGVETQYF
j_gene: TRBJ1-5; d_gene: NA; v_gene: TRBV19; abundance: NA; CDR3nt: TGTGCCAGTAGTATTGCGCGGGGGAGCAATCAGCCCCAGCATTTT; CDR3aa: CASSIARGSNQPQHF
j_gene: TRBJ1-2; d_gene: NA; v_gene: TRBV15; abundance: NA; CDR3nt: TGTGCCACCAGCAGAGATAACCGAGTAATCTATGGCTACACCTTC; CDR3aa: CATSRDNRVIYGYTF
j_gene: TRBJ2-1; d_gene: TRBD1; v_gene: TRBV9; abundance: few; CDR3nt: TGTGCCACGGGACAGGGGGCGAATGAGCAGTTCTTC; CDR3aa: CATGQGANEQFF
j_gene: TRBJ1-1; d_gene: TRBD1; v_gene: TRBV11-1; abundance: few; CDR3nt: TGTGCCAGCAGCTTGAATCCGGGACAGGGAAACGAAGCTTTCTTT; CDR3aa: CASSLNPGQGNEAFF
j_gene: TRBJ2-7; d_gene: TRBD2; v_gene: TRBV18; abundance: few; CDR3nt: TGTGCCAGCTCACGAGTTACTAGCGGGAGGGCCATGGGTGGATCCTACGAGCAGTACTTC; CDR3aa: CASSRVTSGRAMGGSYEQYF
j_gene: TRBJ2-1; d_gene: TRBD2; v_gene: TRBV29-1; abundance: few; CDR3nt: TGCAGCGTCCCTGTTTCTAGCGGGAGTTACAATGAGCAGTTCTTC; CDR3aa: CSVPVSSGSYNEQFF
j_gene: TRBJ1-2; d_gene: TRBD1; v_gene: TRBV19; abundance: NA; CDR3nt: TGTGCCAGTCAGACAGGGGGAGACGCCTATGGCTACACCTTC; CDR3aa: CASQTGGDAYGYTF
j_gene: TRBJ2-2; d_gene: NA; v_gene: TRBV3-1/TRBV3-2; abundance: NA; CDR3nt: TGTGCCAGCAGCCAAGTGATCGGAGGGGCCGGGGAGCTGTTTTTT; CDR3aa: CASSQVIGGAGELFF
j_gene: TRBJ1-6; d_gene: NA; v_gene: TRBV3-1/TRBV3-2; abundance: NA; CDR3nt: TGTGCCAGCAGCCTCGGGGGGGGCCCAGCGGATTCACCCCTCCACTTT; CDR3aa: CASSLGGGPADSPLHF
j_gene: TRBJ2-1; d_gene: TRBD2; v_gene: TRBV9; abundance: NA; CDR3nt: TGTGCCAGCAGCGTTGGCGGGGGGGAGAATGAGCAGTTCTTC; CDR3aa: CASSVGGGENEQFF
j_gene: TRBJ2-1; d_gene: TRBD2; v_gene: TRBV28; abundance: once; CDR3nt: TGTGCCAGCAGCCGTACTAGCGGGGGAGAGCAGTTCTTC; CDR3aa: CASSRTSGGEQFF
j_gene: TRBJ1-3; d_gene: NA; v_gene: TRBV14; abundance: few; CDR3nt: TGTGCCAGCAGCCGGGGGCCGGGATCGACGGGTAACACCATATATTTT; CDR3aa: CASSRGPGSTGNTIYF
j_gene: TRBJ1-5; d_gene: NA; v_gene: TRBV9; abundance: NA; CDR3nt: TGTGCCAGCGGACAGTTTAATCAGCCCCAGCATTTT; CDR3aa: CASGQFNQPQHF
j_gene: TRBJ2-5; d_gene: NA; v_gene: TRBV9; abundance: NA; CDR3nt: TGTGCCAGCAGCGTAGACCTTGGAGGGGGCTTGCGAGAGACCCAGTACTTC; CDR3aa: CASSVDLGGGLRETQYF
j_gene: TRBJ2-7; d_gene: TRBD2; v_gene: TRBV30; abundance: NA; CDR3nt: TGTGCCTGGGGGACTAGCGGGAGCGGCGAGCAGTACTTC; CDR3aa: CAWGTSGSGEQYF
j_gene: TRBJ2-1; d_gene: TRBD2; v_gene: TRBV12-5; abundance: NA; CDR3nt: TGTGCTAGTGGTAGACCCGGGACTAGCGGGAGGTTCTACAATGAGCAGTTCTTC; CDR3aa: CASGRPGTSGRFYNEQFF
j_gene: TRBJ2-7; d_gene: NA; v_gene: TRBV7-8; abundance: NA; CDR3nt: TGTGCCAGCAGCCCAACCCTACAGGTGCCCCCCTACGAGCAGTACTTC; CDR3aa: CASSPTLQVPPYEQYF
j_gene: TRBJ1-2; d_gene: NA; v_gene: TRBV3-1/TRBV3-2; abundance: NA; CDR3nt: TGTGCCAGCAGCCAAGCCATGACAGGCATGGAGATCTTC; CDR3aa: CASSQAMTGMEIF
j_gene: TRBJ1-5; d_gene: NA; v_gene: TRBV10-3; abundance: few; CDR3nt: TGTGCCATCAGTGAGTCGTTCCACAGTATACAGCCCCAGCATTTT; CDR3aa: CAISESFHSIQPQHF
j_gene: TRBJ1-1; d_gene: NA; v_gene: TRBV5-1; abundance: once; CDR3nt: TGCGCCAGCAGCTTGGTAGCAGGGGCCACTGAAGCTTTCTTT; CDR3aa: CASSLVAGATEAFF
j_gene: TRBJ2-6; d_gene: TRBD1; v_gene: TRBV5-1; abundance: few; CDR3nt: TGCGCCAGCAGCTTGGACGGGACAGGGAACTCTGGGGCCAACGTCCTGACTTTC; CDR3aa: CASSLDGTGNSGANVLTF
j_gene: TRBJ1-4; d_gene: NA; v_gene: TRBV9; abundance: NA; CDR3nt: TGTGCCAGCAGCCCGAGTGGTGAAAAACTGTTTTTT; CDR3aa: CASSPSGEKLFF
j_gene: TRBJ2-3; d_gene: TRBD2; v_gene: TRBV2; abundance: once; CDR3nt: TGTGCCAGCACCGACTGGAGGGGAGGGACAGATACGCAGTATTTT; CDR3aa: CASTDWRGGTDTQYF